This T cell receptor (beta chain) appears in the sequencing data of a study of early stage breast cancer tumors. General study results and limits: Compared with adjacent normal breast tissue, tumors showed around 2.5-fold greater T cell density and higher clonality.

Notes on this clone: Its antigen remains unknown.

Each sample had two DNA replicates, around 0.45 ug blood or roughly 1.6 ug tissue. Libraries were prepared by immunoSEQ multiplex PCR; TCRdb keeps only in-frame clonotypes and omits some of them. The sample contains about 48,000 clones, 65% to 90% of which appear only once. The specimen was blood. The clonotype originates from a person aged 45 to 60 with breast cancer.

CDR3 residues: CASSRSDRGNEQFF. The CDR3 region has the DNA TGCGCCAGCAGCCGATCTGACAGGGGAAATGAGCAGTTCTTC. The rearrangement links TRBV4-3 to TRBJ2-1; TRBD1 agrees at 8 bases. J gave up 7 bases and V 4 bases, and 6 bases lay outside the gene matches. Germline values: CDR1 LGHNA, CDR2 YSLEER. The CDR3 is 14 residues long.